This T cell receptor beta chain was documented in a study of pediatric ulcerative colitis. Regarding the study as a whole: Compared with controls, ulcerative colitis showed greater blood-rectum clone sharing. Blood-derived T cells may be present in rectal pinch biopsies.

The CDR3 spans 14 residues. Trimming took 3 bases from V and 4 from J, leaving 12 bases between them. Germline loops: CDR1 SGHRS, CDR2 YFSETQ. The assay was run at survey level. Clones were sequenced by immunoSEQ multiplex PCR, and TCRdb holds only the in-frame ones, with some missing. Here the sample spans 44,000 or so clones, 60% to 85% being singletons. Details on this clone: What it binds is unknown.

The rectum was sampled with one to two pinch biopsies at colonoscopy. Before the diagnostic colonoscopy, ulcerative colitis patients were free of immunosuppressive medication. The rearrangement links TRBV5-1 to TRBJ2-3; D possibly corresponds to TRBD2 (5 bases). This TCR was sampled from a girl under 18 with moderate ulcerative colitis. Input material: gut tissue. CDR3 sequence reads: CASSSLLDPDTQYF. CDR3 in DNA: TGCGCCAGCAGCTCTTTACTAGATCCAGATACGCAGTATTTT.